Following are 27 T cell receptor beta chains from one sample sequenced in a study of long-term antiretroviral therapy in people with HIV (dated by TCRdb to the early 2020s). The immunoSEQ hsTCRB v3.0 assay was used at survey level resolution for TRB variable region sequencing. Imported from immuneACCESS, the table was reduced by TCRdb to in-frame sequences with V and J called. These copies leave out some clones; in studies compared against another copy, an unresolved V gene accounts for under half, and the cause of the remainder is not known. The sample profile shows approximately 17,000 clones; 80% to 90% of them were found once. The ten largest clones represent 18% of the sample. The source material was unsorted PBMCs, sampled 0.6 years after starting antiretroviral therapy. Receptors were obtained from a woman aged 18-35 years with HIV.

This clone was seen once. This chain connects TRBV6-1 to TRBJ2-4; TRBD1 is a possible D gene (5 bases). CDR3 length: 16 residues. V dropped 2 bases and J dropped 0 bases, with 11 bases sitting between them. In germline, CDR1 is MNHNS, CDR2 SASEGT. The CDR3 reads CASSERQGLAKNIQYF. The DNA of the CDR3 is TGTGCCAGCAGTGAAAGGCAGGGCCTAGCCAAAAACATTCAGTACTTC.

The rearrangement joins TRBV19 to TRBJ1-1; D gene ambiguous. V lost 2 bases and J lost 5, with 12 bases in between. In germline, CDR1 is LNHDA, CDR2 SQIVND (reference sequence). The CDR3 length is 14 residues. In nucleotides, the CDR3 is TGTGCCAGTAGTATAATGTCAGCGGGAACTGAAGCTTTCTTT. Translated, it gives CASSIMSAGTEAFF. The variable domain in full, completed from reference TRBV19 and TRBJ1-1, reads DGGITQSPKYLFRKEGQNVTLSCEQNLNHDAMYWYRQDPGQGLRLIYYSQIVNDFQKGDIAEGYSVSREKKESFPLTVTSAQKNPTAFYLCASSIMSAGTEAFFGQGTRLTVV.

The chain recombines TRBV4-2 with TRBJ1-2, with D uncertain. Per germline, CDR1 LGHNA and CDR2 YNFKEQ. This CDR3 has 16 amino acids. Trimming pared 0 bases from V and 3 bases from J, leaving 14 bases between. Here the CDR3 reads CASSQDHGNFHYGYTF. DNA for the CDR3: TGTGCCAGCAGCCAAGATCATGGTAATTTTCACTATGGCTACACCTTC.

V is TRBV6-5 and J is TRBJ1-4; D is uncertain. The CDR3 is made up of 11 amino acids. V dropped 3 bases and J dropped 8 bases, with 4 bases sitting between them. CDR1 and CDR2 (germline): MNHEY, SVGAGI. The CDR3 spells CASSYGEKLFF. In nucleotides, the CDR3 is TGTGCCAGCAGTTATGGGGAAAAACTGTTTTTT.

The chain recombines TRBV10-3 with TRBJ2-3, with D uncertain. The V gene's germline CDR1 is ENHRY and CDR2 SYGVKD. V lost 8 bases, J lost 3 bases, and 9 bases lay in between. This CDR3 has 12 residues. As DNA, the CDR3 is TGTGCCATCCCCACCGGTACAGATACGCAGTATTTT. This gives the protein CAIPTGTDTQYF.

The rearrangement joins TRBV5-1 to TRBJ2-3, with a weak D call TRBD2 (5 bases). The V gene's germline CDR1 is SGHRS and CDR2 YFSETQ. The germline V and J ends were trimmed by 7 bases and 4 bases, with 13 bases remaining between them. This CDR3 is built from 13 residues. The CDR3 region has the DNA TGCGCCAGCTTCCCCGGCGGGTCAGATACGCAGTATTTT. Its protein product is CASFPGGSDTQYF.

The chain is built from TRBV5-1 and TRBJ2-5; 10 nucleotides line up with TRBD2. Unmatched junction bases numbered 14, after V lost 4 bases and J lost 5 bases. CDR3 length equals 17 residues. Per germline, CDR1 SGHRS and CDR2 YFSETQ. The CDR3 sequence: CASSRVLAGSGGETQYF. The CDR3 bases are TGCGCCAGCAGCCGGGTACTAGCGGGATCGGGTGGGGAGACCCAGTACTTC.

This chain connects TRBV9 to TRBJ1-1; D call uncertain. The CDR3 is made up of 14 amino acids. Trimming removed 4 bases from V and 0 bases from J, with 10 bases in between. Germline assignment: CDR1 SGDLS and CDR2 YYNGEE. The CDR3 DNA is TGTGCCAGCAGCCCCCGGACGGTGAACACTGAAGCTTTCTTT. Encoded protein: CASSPRTVNTEAFF.

By its share, this clone is medium-sized. CDR3 protein: CASSGRAWETQYF. For the CDR3, the DNA is TGTGCCAGCAGTGGAAGGGCATGGGAGACCCAGTACTTC. The chain employs TRBV2 and TRBJ2-5; D is unclear. The germline CDR1 and CDR2 sequences are SNHLY and FYNNEI. V gave up 4 bases and J gave up 5 bases, with 11 bases separating them. CDR3 length equals 13 residues.

The chain couples TRBV7-9 to TRBJ1-4; no definite D call. The V end was cut by 1 base, the J end by 5 bases, with 5 bases between. The germline gives CDR1 SEHNR, CDR2 FQNEAQ (reference sequence). The CDR3 is 13 amino acids. CDR3 in amino acids: CASSLVDNEKLFF. The DNA for the CDR3 is TGTGCCAGCAGCTTAGTGGACAATGAAAAACTGTTTTTT. Using reference TRBV7-9 and TRBJ1-4 for the parts outside the CDR3, the full variable domain is DTGVSQNPRHKITKRGQNVTFRCDPISEHNRLYWYRQTLGQGPEFLTYFQNEAQLEKSRLLSDRFSAERPKGSFSTLEIQRTEQGDSAMYLCASSLVDNEKLFFGSGTQLSVL.

This clone came up a few times. V and J are TRBV19 and TRBJ1-2; D may be TRBD1 (5 bases). The CDR3 loop spans 15 amino acids. V lost 3 bases, J lost 2 bases, and 13 bases lay in between. The germline CDR1 and CDR2 sequences are LNHDA and SQIVND (reference sequence). The CDR3 spells CASSIEPDSNYGYTF. The CDR3 DNA follows: TGTGCCAGTAGTATCGAACCCGACAGCAACTATGGCTACACCTTC.

This rearrangement joins TRBV13 to TRBJ1-6; TRBD1 agrees at 9 bases. The length of the CDR3 is 15 residues. V lost 3 bases, J lost 10 bases, and 7 bases stayed unmatched. The germline V gene encodes CDR1 PRHDT and CDR2 FYEKMQ (reference sequence). The CDR3 DNA follows: TGTGCCAGCAGCTTCCTCGGACAGGGGCGGTCACCCCTCCACTTT. It codes for CASSFLGQGRSPLHF.

The rearrangement links TRBV5-1 to TRBJ1-2; TRBD1 is a possible D gene (5 bases). The CDR3 is made up of 15 amino acids. From germline, CDR1 is SGHRS and CDR2 YFSETQ. Deletions cut 1 base from V and 0 bases from J, with 10 bases between. The CDR3 region has the DNA TGCGCCAGCAGCTTGACCGGGGGGGCTAACTATGGCTACACCTTC. It encodes CASSLTGGANYGYTF.

The chain uses TRBV15 and TRBJ2-5, with unresolved D. The CDR3 loop spans 13 amino acids. Deletions cut 2 bases from V and 3 bases from J, with 7 bases between. Germline lookup yields CDR1 LNHNV and CDR2 YYDKDF (reference sequence). DNA of the CDR3: TGTGCCACCAGCAGACCTCCTAAAGAGACCCAGTACTTC. It is translated as CATSRPPKETQYF. Full variable domain (outside the CDR3, taken from reference TRBV15 and TRBJ2-5): DAMVIQNPRYQVTQFGKPVTLSCSQTLNHNVMYWYQQKSSQAPKLLFHYYDKDFNNEADTPDNFQSRRPNTSFCFLDIRSPGLGDTAMYLCATSRPPKETQYFGPGTRLLVL.

The chain employs TRBV20-1 and TRBJ2-7; no clear D gene. Germline V lookup: CDR1 DFQATT, CDR2 SNEGSKA (reference sequence). V gave up 3 bases and J gave up 4 bases, with 7 bases separating them. This CDR3 spans 11 amino acids. This CDR3 is CSARDPYEQYF. In DNA form, the CDR3 reads TGCAGTGCTAGGGACCCGTACGAGCAGTACTTC.

The rearrangement links TRBV28 to TRBJ2-1; a possible D gene is TRBD2 (5 bases). This CDR3 has 14 residues. Per the germline V gene, CDR1 is MDHEN and CDR2 is SYDVKM. With 5 bases removed from V and 3 bases from J, the gap between germline ends came to 11 bases. CDR3 sequence reads: CASSPRTDYNEQFF. The CDR3 DNA sequence: TGTGCCAGCAGTCCCCGGACTGACTACAATGAGCAGTTCTTC.

In DNA, the CDR3 is TGTGCCAGCAGTGAACGGTTAGACCGGCGGTCACCCCTCCACTTT. Translated: CASSERLDRRSPLHF. This chain links TRBV2 with TRBJ1-6, with unresolved D. Germline V gene data show CDR1 as SNHLY and CDR2 as FYNNEI. Trimming removed 2 bases at V and 10 bases at J, with 15 bases between. The CDR3 is 15 amino acids.

V gene TRBV18 combines with J gene TRBJ2-5, with D perhaps matching TRBD2 (6 bases). This CDR3 is 16 amino acids long. V was pared by 1 base and J by 5 bases, with 17 bases between. Germline loops: CDR1 KGHSH, CDR2 LQKENI. CDR3 DNA: TGTGCCAGCTCACCACGGGAAGCAGGGAGGTGGGAGACCCAGTACTTC. It codes for CASSPREAGRWETQYF.

In its sample, this clone was seen a few times. The chain recombines TRBV19 with TRBJ2-2; D is unresolved. Per the germline V gene, CDR1 is LNHDA and CDR2 is SQIVND (reference sequence). CDR3 size: 16 residues. V lost 5 bases and J lost 1, with 14 bases in between. The CDR3 loop reads CASSPGRSLNTGELFF. The CDR3 nucleotides read TGTGCCAGTAGTCCTGGGCGGTCACTGAACACCGGGGAGCTGTTTTTT.

The V gene is TRBV29-1, the J gene TRBJ2-1; D unclear. The CDR3 covers 12 residues. Germline V CDR1 and CDR2: SQVTM, ANQGSEA. V shed 6 bases and J shed 0 bases, with 6 bases lying between them. The CDR3 coding sequence is TGCAGCGTGCTTAGCTCCTACAATGAGCAGTTCTTC. Its translation is CSVLSSYNEQFF.

This clone was recorded only once. The chain combines TRBV9 with TRBJ2-1; D possibly corresponds to TRBD2 (6 bases). Trimming removed 0 bases at V and 5 bases at J, with 33 bases between. The CDR3 runs 22 residues. In germline, CDR1 is SGDLS, CDR2 YYNGEE. The CDR3 sequence: CASSVVMRVGGGQSVDDNEQFF. In DNA, the CDR3 is TGTGCCAGCAGCGTAGTCATGAGGGTGGGGGGAGGCCAGTCGGTCGACGACAATGAGCAGTTCTTC.

V and J are TRBV9 and TRBJ2-2; 7 bases match TRBD2. Trimming took 0 bases from V and 2 from J; bases not matched to a gene: 4. The CDR3 runs to 16 residues. Per germline, CDR1 SGDLS and CDR2 YYNGEE. The CDR3 region has the DNA TGTGCCAGCAGCGTAGCAGGGAGGGGCAACACCGGGGAGCTGTTTTTT. Encoded protein: CASSVAGRGNTGELFF.

The chain joins TRBV4-3 to TRBJ1-3; 8 bases map to TRBD1. The CDR3 loop spans 17 amino acids. V was pared by 4 bases and J by 0 bases, with 8 bases of the junction left unmatched. From germline, CDR1 is LGHNA and CDR2 YSLEER. CDR3 bases: TGCGCCAGCAGCCGGTACGACAGGGGTAGCTCTGGAAACACCATATATTTT. Protein: CASSRYDRGSSGNTIYF.

This sequence joins TRBV30 and TRBJ2-5; D may be TRBD1 or TRBD2 (5 bases each). The CDR3 has 12 residues. Trimming took 2 bases from V and 5 from J, leaving 9 bases between them. Per germline, CDR1 GTSNPN and CDR2 SVGIG (reference sequence). The CDR3 region has the DNA TGTGCCTGGAGTTCTGGGACGGAGACCCAGTACTTC. Its translation: CAWSSGTETQYF.

The chain has TRBV6-1 and TRBJ1-3; D is unresolved. CDR1 MNHNS and CDR2 SASEGT come from the germline V gene. The CDR3 extends over 17 amino acids. Trimming stripped 1 base from V and 0 bases from J, with 13 bases between. The CDR3 protein is CASSEVGLTNSGNTIYF. CDR3 in DNA: TGTGCCAGCAGTGAAGTTGGGCTCACAAACTCTGGAAACACCATATATTTT.

This sequence joins TRBV6-1 and TRBJ2-7; no firm D call. CDR1 is MNHNS, CDR2 SASEGT, per germline. CDR3 length: 15 amino acids. The V and J ends lost 0 bases and 0 bases respectively, with 9 bases between them. The DNA for the CDR3 is TGTGCCAGCAGTGAAGCCCAGGCGAGCTCCTACGAGCAGTACTTC. Translated, it gives CASSEAQASSYEQYF.

J is TRBJ1-5 and V is TRBV21-1. TRBV21-1 is a pseudogene locus. This CDR3 is 13 amino acids long. CDR3 nucleotide sequence: TGTGCCAGCAGCAAAAATCCGAATCAGCCCCAGCATTTT. This codes for CASSKNPNQPQHF.